The 17 T cell receptor beta chains presented below share a single source sample, sequenced in a study of control samples from healthy donors and cancer patients. The protocol was immunoSEQ multiplex PCR, while the TCRdb copy is restricted to in-frame clones and leaves out a portion. The top ten clones hold approximately 3.5% of a sample with 95,000 to 150,000 clones, roughly 88% of them seen once. Sequencing input: blood. The receptors derive from a man aged 40-55 years in good health.

This chain uses TRBV5-1 with TRBJ2-3; D unresolved. The CDR3 has 16 residues. CDR1 and CDR2 (germline): SGHRS, YFSETQ. Trimming removed 1 base at V and 0 bases at J, with 12 bases between. The CDR3 region has the DNA TGCGCCAGCAGCTTGTTCTCGGCACCTAGCACAGATACGCAGTATTTT. The encoded protein is CASSLFSAPSTDTQYF.

The chain is built from TRBV5-6 and TRBJ1-2, with D perhaps matching TRBD1 (5 bases). Looked up from germline, CDR1 is SGHDT and CDR2 is YYEEEE. This CDR3 has 17 residues. With 6 bases removed from V and 0 bases from J, the gap between germline ends came to 21 bases. The CDR3 sequence is CASTIPGLGTPNYGYTF. Here the CDR3 DNA reads TGTGCCAGCACCATCCCCGGGTTAGGGACCCCTAACTATGGCTACACCTTC.

The CDR3 loop reads CATSDHGGGAAAEQYF. CDR3 nucleotides: TGTGCCACCAGTGATCATGGCGGGGGGGCCGCGGCCGAGCAGTACTTC. The chain recombines TRBV24-1 with TRBJ2-7; 9 nucleotides align to TRBD2. V lost 3 bases, J lost 6 bases, and 11 bases stayed unmatched. CDR1 is KGHDR and CDR2 is SFDVKD in the germline V gene. CDR3 length equals 16 residues.

The chain carries TRBV11-1 and TRBJ2-3; tentative D call: TRBD1 (5 bases). The ends were cut back, 5 bases at V and 0 bases at J, with 15 bases in the middle. Germline V gene sequence: CDR1 SGHAT, CDR2 FQDESV (reference sequence). The length of the CDR3 is 16 residues. The CDR3 region is CASSPKGATSTDTQYF. For the CDR3, the DNA is TGTGCCAGCAGCCCCAAAGGGGCCACTAGCACAGATACGCAGTATTTT.

This chain uses TRBV4-3 with TRBJ2-7; 8 bases line up with TRBD2. Germline assignment: CDR1 LGHNA and CDR2 YSLEER. The CDR3 totals 15 residues. The ends lost 3 bases at V and 1 base at J; junction bases unmatched: 5. CDR3 bases: TGCGCCAGCAGCCAGAGATTAGCGGGGTCCTACGAGCAGTACTTC. Translation: CASSQRLAGSYEQYF.

The V and J genes are TRBV1 and TRBJ1-4; the D call in the table, TRBD1, was not verified against the DNA. TRBV1 is an annotated pseudogene. This CDR3 is 13 amino acids long. The CDR3 DNA is TGCACCCACCTAGAGGACATTAATGAAAAACTGTTTTTT. Its translation is CTHLEDINEKLFF.

CDR3 nucleotide sequence: TGTGCCAGCAGTGAGGGAGTCAGGAACACTGAAGCTTTCTTT. Translating it yields CASSEGVRNTEAFF. The rearrangement uses TRBV6-1 and TRBJ1-1; D is undetermined. The CDR3 sequence is 14 residues long. Trimming cost V 3 bases and J 1 base, with 9 bases left between them. Germline V lookup: CDR1 MNHNS, CDR2 SASEGT.

The chain employs TRBV2 and TRBJ1-2; D is unresolved. There are 14 residues in the CDR3. Trimming stripped 4 bases from V and 3 bases from J, with 12 bases between. Germline V CDR1 and CDR2: SNHLY, FYNNEI. CDR3 protein: CASSGRQAYYGYTF. CDR3 coding DNA: TGTGCCAGCAGTGGGCGGCAGGCCTACTATGGCTACACCTTC.

The rearrangement uses TRBV23-1 and TRBJ1-2; D is undetermined. TRBV23-1 is marked as an open reading frame, function uncertain. V was trimmed by 1 base and J by 7 bases, leaving 19 bases between them. The CDR3 extends over 16 amino acids. The CDR3 sequence: CASSQLPVIVGPGYTF. CDR3 sequence (DNA): TGCGCCAGCAGTCAATTGCCAGTGATAGTAGGGCCTGGCTACACCTTC.

Note on this clone: At one end, the junction sequence differs from germline, possibly due to a read error. This rearrangement joins TRBV6-5 to TRBJ1-1, with D perhaps matching TRBD1 (5 bases). Germline V gene data show CDR1 as MNHEY and CDR2 as SVGAGI. The CDR3 length is 12 residues. The DNA of the CDR3 is TGTGCCAGCAGTGACTCAGGGAGGGAAGCTTTCTTT. Translation: CASSDSGREAFF.

The chain employs TRBV9 and TRBJ1-1, with D maybe TRBD1 (6 bases). CDR1 and CDR2 from the germline V gene are SGDLS and YYNGEE. V gave up 4 bases and J gave up 2 bases, with 15 bases separating them. The CDR3 spans 15 residues. For the CDR3, the DNA is TGTGCCAGCAGCCCCCGAGCGGGGGCTAACACTGAAGCTTTCTTT. It yields the protein CASSPRAGANTEAFF.

DNA of the CDR3: TGTGCCAGCAGTGCTTTGGGGGGCGCAAGCAATCAGCCCCAGCATTTT. Protein product: CASSALGGASNQPQHF. V and J are TRBV2 and TRBJ1-5, with D possibly matching TRBD1 (6 bases). V lost 4 bases and J lost 1, with 14 bases in between. The CDR3 contains 16 residues. Looked up from germline, CDR1 is SNHLY and CDR2 is FYNNEI.

V usage is TRBV27 and J usage is TRBJ2-7, with TRBD2 identical over 9 bases. After removal of 6 bases from V and 0 bases from J, the junction contained 3 bases not matched to a gene. The CDR3 is made up of 14 amino acids. The germline V gene encodes CDR1 MNHEY and CDR2 SMNVEV (reference sequence). CDR3 residues: CASSLAGFSYEQYF. In DNA, the CDR3 is TGTGCCAGCAGCCTAGCGGGGTTCTCCTACGAGCAGTACTTC.

The V and J genes are TRBV15 and TRBJ2-1, with 10 bases lining up with TRBD2. V lost 0 bases and J lost 8; bases outside the gene matches: 4. CDR1 is LNHNV and CDR2 is YYDKDF in the germline V gene (reference sequence). This CDR3 is 15 amino acids long. This CDR3 reads CATSREGTSVYEQFF. The CDR3 bases are TGTGCCACCAGCAGAGAGGGGACTAGCGTGTATGAGCAGTTCTTC. The full variable domain, rest sourced from reference TRBV15 and TRBJ2-1, is DAMVIQNPRYQVTQFGKPVTLSCSQTLNHNVMYWYQQKSSQAPKLLFHYYDKDFNNEADTPDNFQSRRPNTSFCFLDIRSPGLGDTAMYLCATSREGTSVYEQFFGPGTRLTVL.

J is TRBJ1-1 and V is TRBV6-2 or TRBV6-3; 8 bases map to TRBD1. This CDR3 region has 13 residues. V lost 5 bases to trimming and J lost 9 bases; unmatched junction nucleotides: 8. CDR1 and CDR2 (germline): MNHEY, SVGEGT. The CDR3 here is CASSDLQGDQAFF. The CDR3 DNA reads TGTGCCAGCAGTGACCTACAGGGGGATCAAGCTTTCTTT.

V is TRBV7-2 and J is TRBJ2-5, with 10 bases identical to TRBD2. The CDR3 sequence is 15 residues long. CDR1 is SGHTA, CDR2 FQGNSA, per germline. The trim removed 6 bases at V and 2 bases at J, leaving 6 bases unmatched. CDR3 nucleotide sequence: TGTGCCAGCAGATTACAGCGGGGGGGACAAGAGACCCAGTACTTC. Translating it yields CASRLQRGGQETQYF.

The chain uses TRBV18 and TRBJ2-1, with 11 bases that match TRBD2. V dropped 3 bases and J dropped 3; count of bases not matched to a gene: 4. The CDR3 is made up of 16 amino acids. From germline, CDR1 is KGHSH and CDR2 LQKENI. The CDR3 reads CASSPDLAGGYNEQFF. Here the CDR3 DNA reads TGTGCCAGCTCACCGGATCTAGCGGGGGGCTACAATGAGCAGTTCTTC.